The TCR beta chain under discussion was sequenced for a study of T cells after yellow fever vaccination. Across the study: For low cell numbers, libraries were made with SMART-Seq v4 Ultra Low Input. The study's findings and limits: Across the CD4 and CD8 compartments, a small share of clonotypes was present in both.

UMIs were added to TCR cDNA along with a universal primer site when it was made by 5'RACE template switching. TCRdb called the 5' RACE reads again in MiXCR, with one record for every CDR3 protein. The sample records approximately 510,000 distinct CDR3 sequences, 21% being singletons. With regard to this clonotype: Its target is not known.

Trimming removed 4 bases from V and 10 bases from J; junction bases left unmatched: 4. CDR3 length equals 12 residues. CDR1 and CDR2 (germline): SNHLY, FYNNEI. Sequences were derived from PBMCs, sampled approximately 22 days after the first yellow fever vaccination. The TCR comes from a man younger than 35 who received the YFV17D yellow fever vaccine. This chain links TRBV2 with TRBJ2-1, with 7 bases that match TRBD2. CDR3 in amino acids: CASSGSGAEQFF. The CDR3 region has the DNA TGTGCCAGCAGTGGGAGCGGGGCCGAGCAGTTCTTC.